These T cell receptor beta chains were read from a single sample in a study of CXCR3-negative and CXCR3-positive naive CD8 T cells. Each CDR3 protein gets one entry in TCRdb, which reprocessed the 5' RACE reads and gives no DNA. The table lists tens of thousands of distinct CDR3 sequences. The sample consisted of memory CD8+ T cells from blood. Receptors were obtained from a human donor in good health. Some clones in this sample may be carry-over from other donors' samples. CDR3s include the opening cysteine and the closing phenylalanine or tryptophan. Where a row states a size, it is once, few, many or the class of an expanded clone; other rows omit it.

V gene	J gene	clone size	CDR3 protein
TRBV6-5	TRBJ2-7	-	CASSSLLGWDAYEQYF
TRBV27	TRBJ2-7	-	CASSWGGVGYEQYF
TRBV6-4	TRBJ2-1	-	CASSVLAGTYNEQFF
TRBV29-1	TRBJ2-5	-	CSVEEGTSYQETQYF
TRBV4-1	TRBJ2-1	-	CASSPNGARKQFF
TRBV5-4	TRBJ1-1	-	CASSLAVNTEAFF
TRBV14	TRBJ2-3	-	CASSQRDRGYTSTDTQYF
TRBV4-2	TRBJ1-2	-	CASSQVVTGGNYGYTF
TRBV29-1	TRBJ1-3	-	CSVEGFGDASDTIYF
TRBV21-1	TRBJ2-7	-	CASSKVKKGQDEQYF
TRBV13	TRBJ2-3	-	CASSHPRSGTDTQYF
TRBV6-2/TRBV6-3	TRBJ2-7	-	CASSPERGDEQYF
TRBV6-5	TRBJ2-7	-	CASSPQGDEQYF
TRBV4-1	TRBJ2-5	-	CASSHRTQGETQYF
TRBV2	TRBJ2-6	-	CATGGGTEIAGANVLTF
TRBV29-1	TRBJ2-5	-	CSVVPLTSGGHQETQYF
TRBV29-1	TRBJ2-7	-	CSVSGPDRAHEQYF
TRBV15	TRBJ2-5	-	CATSHGRTGQETQYF
TRBV14	TRBJ2-7	-	CASSHYQGAGIYEQYF
TRBV29-1	TRBJ2-1	-	CSVDNAHEQFF
TRBV15	TRBJ1-6	-	CATSRDSGDGGSPLHF
TRBV15	TRBJ1-1	-	CATRGRGATEAFF
TRBV7-9	TRBJ2-1	-	CASSLVQASTSYNEQFF
TRBV12-3/TRBV12-4	TRBJ2-3	medium-sized	CASRLAGVTDTQYF
TRBV28	TRBJ1-1	-	CASSHHPDRREAEAFF
TRBV25-1	TRBJ2-1	-	CASSEWGGGAGNEQFF
TRBV2	TRBJ2-5	-	CASTSGQGGQETQYF
TRBV12-5	TRBJ2-3	-	CASGFTDTQYF
TRBV7-9	TRBJ1-1	-	CASSPQRGYGTEAFF
TRBV10-1	TRBJ1-1	-	CASSETRKDTDVNTEAFF
TRBV14	TRBJ2-3	-	CASSHLAGLGTDTQYF
TRBV7-2	TRBJ2-5	-	CASSRINGPRETQYF
TRBV7-3	TRBJ1-5	-	CASSYLRDKFDQPQHF
TRBV3-1	TRBJ2-5	-	CASSQSPGGFSETQYF
TRBV28	TRBJ2-5	-	CASSLFGLVQETQYF
TRBV29-1	TRBJ2-2	-	CSVGGTEKVGELFF
TRBV29-1	TRBJ1-1	-	CSVEDPLGWGAAAFF
TRBV10-3	TRBJ2-2	-	CATSDRAGTGELFF
TRBV29-1	TRBJ2-7	-	CSVSQVGYEQYF
TRBV7-2	TRBJ2-7	-	CASSPENRGGHEQYF
TRBV11-3	TRBJ2-5	-	CASSSKPGRQETQYF
TRBV5-1	TRBJ1-1	-	CASSSAQGVNTEAFF
TRBV5-1	TRBJ1-1	-	CASSSTGGFTEAFF
TRBV28	TRBJ2-7	-	CASSLVESYEQYF
TRBV12-3/TRBV12-4	TRBJ1-5	-	CASRGDRGQPQHF
TRBV29-1	TRBJ2-1	-	CSVERAAYNEQFF
TRBV19	TRBJ2-3	-	CASTIGTDTQYF
TRBV20-1	TRBJ2-1	-	CSAHREGAEYNEQFF
TRBV20-1	TRBJ2-7	medium-sized	CSARGSVDYEQYF
TRBV7-9	TRBJ1-4	-	CASSSPGQGAIGVEKLFF
TRBV7-2	TRBJ1-2	-	CASSPGTGVSGYTF
TRBV29-1	TRBJ2-2	-	CSVSANTGELFF
TRBV5-1	TRBJ2-7	-	CASSLVAAEQYF
TRBV9	TRBJ2-7	-	CASSVAGTGSYEQYF
TRBV20-1	TRBJ2-1	-	CSARDGKIQYNEQFF